This T cell receptor (beta chain) was sequenced during a study of blood T cell repertoires in COVID-19. V lost 0 bases and J 8 bases, leaving 11 bases between the germline ends. Germline V gene data show CDR1 as SGHNT and CDR2 as YYREEE (reference sequence). The CDR3 consists of 13 residues. TCRdb's table, derived via immunoSEQ multiplex PCR, lists solely in-frame clones and lacks some. This sample carries some 330,000 clones, more than 75% of them seen once, and the ten largest clones take around 1.9%. V is TRBV5-4 and J is TRBJ1-2; tentatively, D is TRBD1 (5 bases). The source is a man aged 35-49 years in a cohort exposed to, infected with or recovered from COVID-19 (not recorded which). Source material: PBMCs or T cells enriched from blood (not recorded which). In nucleotides, the CDR3 is TGTGCCAGCAGCTTGGGCAGCCCAGGGGGCTACACCTTC. This sequence encodes CASSLGSPGGYTF.